The present T cell receptor (beta chain) was sequenced within a study of blood T cell repertoires in COVID-19. Overall study context: Acute and convalescent COVID-19 samples came from the United States, Italy and Spain. From T cells, B-cell-depleted T cells, or PBMCs came the material, which was cDNA or gDNA.

Source study methods: From reference gene primer amplification, estimates of nucleated cell counts were derived. Sequencing was performed with immunoSEQ multiplex PCR; in TCRdb, only in-frame clones are kept and a portion is missing. V and J calls and clone size are as listed in that table; D and trimming were resolved from the DNA. Among about 100,000 clones, roughly 87% were seen once, and the ten largest hold over 7%. The CDR3 has 15 amino acids. CDR1 SEHNR and CDR2 FQNEAQ come from the germline V gene (reference sequence). V lost 6 bases and J lost 6; bases outside the gene matches: 9. Input material: peripheral blood. V gene TRBV7-9 combines with J gene TRBJ1-1; the match to TRBD1 covers 11 bases. The receptor was derived from a man under 40 in a cohort sampled during active COVID-19. The CDR3 loop is CASSSPGQGVAEAFF. CDR3 sequence (DNA): TGTGCCAGCAGTTCCCCGGGACAGGGGGTCGCTGAAGCTTTCTTT.